A selection of T cell receptor beta chains follows, all from one sample in a study of blood T cell repertoires in COVID-19. The method was immunoSEQ multiplex PCR; TCRdb's version includes in-frame clones alone and lacks a portion of them. The profile shows approximately 90,000 clones, about nine tenths of them singletons. The sequenced sample was peripheral blood. These receptors were obtained from a woman aged 70-85 years with acute or convalescent COVID-19. Each CDR3 is given with its conserved first and last residue. The order of the fields is J gene, clone size, V gene, CDR3 protein. For some rows the clone size is stated as once, few or many, or as a class when expanded; others skip it.

j_call: TRBJ2-3
clone_size: -
v_call: TRBV4-1
cdr3_aa: CASSQETGGVTDTQYF

j_call: TRBJ1-2
clone_size: few
v_call: TRBV3-1/TRBV3-2
cdr3_aa: CASSPGQTAAFGYTF

j_call: TRBJ2-7
clone_size: -
v_call: TRBV27
cdr3_aa: CASSLGSGTSAYEQYF

j_call: TRBJ2-3
clone_size: -
v_call: TRBV2
cdr3_aa: CASWGWGGRGTDTQYF

j_call: TRBJ1-5
clone_size: -
v_call: TRBV6-5
cdr3_aa: CASSNTDNQPQHF

j_call: TRBJ1-6
clone_size: -
v_call: TRBV7-2
cdr3_aa: CASSGRGGASSYNSPLHF

j_call: TRBJ2-3
clone_size: -
v_call: TRBV11-3
cdr3_aa: CASSRGLAGDTDTQYF

j_call: TRBJ2-4
clone_size: -
v_call: TRBV24-1
cdr3_aa: CATSPARDRGPNIQYF

j_call: TRBJ2-5
clone_size: -
v_call: TRBV3-1/TRBV3-2
cdr3_aa: CASSQQPGVETQYF

j_call: TRBJ1-1
clone_size: -
v_call: TRBV19
cdr3_aa: CASSTNVGTGGMNTEAFF

j_call: TRBJ1-4
clone_size: -
v_call: TRBV6-6
cdr3_aa: CASSRGGGDEKLFF

j_call: TRBJ2-2
clone_size: -
v_call: TRBV5-1
cdr3_aa: CASTLGGGTGELFF

j_call: TRBJ1-4
clone_size: -
v_call: TRBV5-4
cdr3_aa: CASSFRDRQFATNEKLFF

j_call: TRBJ1-1
clone_size: -
v_call: TRBV6-5
cdr3_aa: CASSTRDTEAFF

j_call: TRBJ2-6
clone_size: -
v_call: TRBV4-1
cdr3_aa: CASSQLQGPSGANVLTF

j_call: TRBJ1-2
clone_size: -
v_call: TRBV3-1/TRBV3-2
cdr3_aa: CASIGTGGYGYTF

j_call: TRBJ1-1
clone_size: -
v_call: TRBV7-8
cdr3_aa: CASSLPSHTEAFF

j_call: TRBJ2-5
clone_size: -
v_call: TRBV3-1/TRBV3-2
cdr3_aa: CASSQDAGSETQYF

j_call: TRBJ2-1
clone_size: -
v_call: TRBV6-5
cdr3_aa: CASSLLLGNYNEQFF

j_call: TRBJ2-3
clone_size: -
v_call: TRBV19
cdr3_aa: CASSRGTSTDTQYF

j_call: TRBJ1-1
clone_size: few
v_call: TRBV27
cdr3_aa: CASSLSWTGTEAFF

j_call: TRBJ1-2
clone_size: -
v_call: TRBV6-1
cdr3_aa: CASSEGTGDYGYTF

j_call: TRBJ1-3
clone_size: -
v_call: TRBV11-2
cdr3_aa: CASSPGTGGMSSGNTIYF

j_call: TRBJ2-5
clone_size: -
v_call: TRBV5-1
cdr3_aa: CASSQGHGEETQYF

j_call: TRBJ2-1
clone_size: -
v_call: TRBV3-1/TRBV3-2
cdr3_aa: CASSQEVASYNEQFF

j_call: TRBJ1-5
clone_size: -
v_call: TRBV5-6
cdr3_aa: CASRMNRDRESQPQHF

j_call: TRBJ2-6
clone_size: -
v_call: TRBV28
cdr3_aa: CASSISGGTGANVLTF

j_call: TRBJ2-3
clone_size: -
v_call: TRBV11-2
cdr3_aa: CASSLVRPPQGSQYF

j_call: TRBJ1-3
clone_size: -
v_call: TRBV19
cdr3_aa: CASSPGGRSGNTIYF

j_call: TRBJ1-2
clone_size: -
v_call: TRBV28
cdr3_aa: CASSTQDRESNGYTF

j_call: TRBJ1-3
clone_size: -
v_call: TRBV6-2/TRBV6-3
cdr3_aa: CASSYSGQTVSSGNTIYF

j_call: TRBJ1-5
clone_size: -
v_call: TRBV6-1
cdr3_aa: CASSEARRDQPQHF

j_call: TRBJ2-2
clone_size: -
v_call: TRBV7-9
cdr3_aa: CASSSGRLAGQNTGELFF

j_call: TRBJ2-5
clone_size: -
v_call: TRBV15
cdr3_aa: CATSRTPPGLAGGGETQYF

j_call: TRBJ1-1
clone_size: once
v_call: TRBV6-5
cdr3_aa: CASSYTRVTEAFF

j_call: TRBJ2-1
clone_size: -
v_call: TRBV24-1
cdr3_aa: CATSELDSNEQFF

j_call: TRBJ1-4
clone_size: once
v_call: TRBV19
cdr3_aa: CASTPLWDGTLSRAREKLFF

j_call: TRBJ1-4
clone_size: -
v_call: TRBV5-1
cdr3_aa: CASSYTGTEKLFF

j_call: TRBJ2-7
clone_size: -
v_call: TRBV5-1
cdr3_aa: CASSLGTSGRALAYEQYF

j_call: TRBJ2-7
clone_size: -
v_call: TRBV19
cdr3_aa: CASSILAGGTYEQYF

j_call: TRBJ2-2
clone_size: -
v_call: TRBV7-9
cdr3_aa: CASSFSPAGELFF

j_call: TRBJ2-3
clone_size: -
v_call: TRBV9
cdr3_aa: CASSVGTDTQYF

j_call: TRBJ2-7
clone_size: once
v_call: TRBV28
cdr3_aa: CAIGKGGSSYEQYF